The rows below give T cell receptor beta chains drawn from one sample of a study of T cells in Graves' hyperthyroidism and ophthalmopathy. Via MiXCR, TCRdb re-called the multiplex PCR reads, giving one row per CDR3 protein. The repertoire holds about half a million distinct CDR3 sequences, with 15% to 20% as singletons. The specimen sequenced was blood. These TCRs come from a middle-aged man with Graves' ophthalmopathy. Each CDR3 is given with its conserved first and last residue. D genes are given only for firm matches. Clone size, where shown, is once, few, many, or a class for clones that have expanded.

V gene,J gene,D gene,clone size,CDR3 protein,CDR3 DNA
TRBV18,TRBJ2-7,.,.,CASSRPQGGKQYF,TGTGCCAGCTCACGTCCACAGGGAGGGAAGCAGTACTTC
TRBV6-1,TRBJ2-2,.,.,CASSGDRFTGELFF,TGTGCCAGCAGTGGAGACAGATTCACCGGGGAGCTGTTTTTT
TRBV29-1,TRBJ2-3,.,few,CSVRKGGRTDTQYF,TGCAGCGTTAGAAAGGGTGGTCGAACAGATACGCAGTATTTT
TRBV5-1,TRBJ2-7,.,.,CASSRITGSYEQYF,TGCGCCAGCAGCCGGATTACAGGGAGCTACGAGCAGTACTTC
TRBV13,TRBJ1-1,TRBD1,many,CASSYRTGNTEAFF,TGTGCCAGCAGTTACCGGACAGGGAACACTGAAGCTTTCTTT
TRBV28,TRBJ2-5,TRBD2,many,CASSLLAAGGETQYF,TGTGCCAGCAGTTTGCTCGCAGCGGGAGGAGAGACCCAGTACTTC
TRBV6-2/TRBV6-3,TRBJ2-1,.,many,CASTDPYGNEQFF,TGTGCCAGCACCGACCCTTATGGGAATGAGCAGTTCTTC
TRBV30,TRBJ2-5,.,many,CAWSGMTGPQYF,TGTGCCTGGAGTGGGATGACAGGCCCTCAGTACTTC
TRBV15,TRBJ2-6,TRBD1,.,CATSGQGGSSVLTF,TGTGCCACCAGCGGACAGGGGGGTTCCTCCGTCCTGACTTTC
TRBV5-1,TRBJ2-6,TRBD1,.,CASGTGGFPGANVLTF,TGCGCCAGTGGGACAGGGGGCTTTCCTGGGGCCAACGTCCTGACTTTC
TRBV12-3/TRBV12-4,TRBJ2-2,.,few,CASRTVNTGELFF,TGTGCCTCACGCACGGTTAACACCGGGGAGCTGTTTTTT
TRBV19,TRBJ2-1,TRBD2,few,CASSSWELAGGGSYNEQFF,TGTGCCAGTAGTTCGTGGGAACTAGCGGGAGGAGGTTCCTACAATGAGCAGTTCTTC
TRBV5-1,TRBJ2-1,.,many,CASSLTDNEQFF,TGCGCCAGCAGCTTGACGGACAATGAGCAGTTCTTC
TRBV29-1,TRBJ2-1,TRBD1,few,CSVESRTGVEQFF,TGCAGCGTTGAATCCAGAACAGGGGTGGAGCAGTTCTTC
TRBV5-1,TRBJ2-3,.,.,CASCTADITDTQYF,TGCGCCAGCTGTACAGCGGATATCACAGATACGCAGTATTTT
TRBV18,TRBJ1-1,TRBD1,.,CASSPGTGSTEAFF,TGTGCCAGCTCACCCGGGACAGGGAGCACTGAAGCTTTCTTT
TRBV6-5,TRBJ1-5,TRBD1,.,CASSYPTGVRQPQHF,TGTGCCAGCAGTTACCCGACAGGGGTGAGGCAGCCCCAGCATTTT
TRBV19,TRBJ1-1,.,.,CASSTGQGLKDEAFF,TGTGCCAGTAGTACCGGACAAGGACTGAAAGATGAAGCTTTCTTT
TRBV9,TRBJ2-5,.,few,CASSVAGGLGETQYF,TGTGCCAGCAGCGTAGCTGGGGGCCTGGGAGAGACCCAGTACTTC
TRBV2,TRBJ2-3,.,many,CASRKTGTPSTDTQYF,TGTGCCAGCAGAAAGACAGGAACGCCGAGCACAGATACGCAGTATTTT
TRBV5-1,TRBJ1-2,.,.,CASSSPGALDGNGYTF,TGCGCCAGCAGCTCTCCCGGGGCTCTCGACGGGAATGGCTACACCTTC
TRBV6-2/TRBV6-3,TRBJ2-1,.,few,CASSPNSNEQFF,TGTGCCAGCAGCCCTAATAGCAATGAGCAGTTCTTC
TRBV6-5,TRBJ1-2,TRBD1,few,CASSYSGQPSDGYTF,TGTGCCAGCAGTTACTCGGGACAGCCGTCCGATGGCTACACCTTC
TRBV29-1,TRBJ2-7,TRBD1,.,CSVPGQGINEQYF,TGCAGCGTCCCGGGACAGGGGATAAACGAGCAGTACTTC
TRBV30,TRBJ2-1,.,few,CAWSVSPVFGSYNEQFF,TGTGCCTGGAGTGTCTCCCCCGTATTCGGAAGCTACAATGAGCAGTTCTTC
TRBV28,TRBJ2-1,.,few,CASHKDAYNEQFF,TGTGCCAGTCACAAGGACGCCTACAATGAGCAGTTCTTC
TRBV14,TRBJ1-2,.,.,CASSPQVGNYGYTF,TGTGCCAGCAGCCCCCAGGTGGGGAACTATGGCTACACCTTC
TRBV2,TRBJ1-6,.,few,CASRGQTYNSPLHF,TGTGCCAGCAGAGGACAGACCTATAATTCACCCCTCCACTTT
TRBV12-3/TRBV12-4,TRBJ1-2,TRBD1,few,CASSRGQVGDGYTF,TGTGCCAGCAGTCGAGGACAGGTGGGGGATGGCTACACCTTC
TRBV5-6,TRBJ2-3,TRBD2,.,CASSLRLAHTDTQYF,TGTGCCAGCAGCCTCAGACTAGCGCATACAGATACGCAGTATTTT
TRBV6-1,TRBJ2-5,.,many,CASRVVRLGETQYF,TGTGCCAGCAGGGTTGTACGGCTAGGGGAGACCCAGTACTTC
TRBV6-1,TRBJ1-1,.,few,CASRHGREAFF,TGTGCCAGCCGGCACGGACGTGAAGCTTTCTTT
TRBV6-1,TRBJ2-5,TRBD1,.,CASSEARTGGGKETQYF,TGTGCCAGCAGTGAAGCGAGGACAGGGGGCGGCAAAGAGACCCAGTACTTC
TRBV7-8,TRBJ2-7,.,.,CASSDREAANPSYEQYF,TGTGCCAGCAGCGACCGAGAGGCGGCGAACCCCTCCTACGAGCAGTACTTC
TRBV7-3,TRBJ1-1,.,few,CASSLTPKENEAFF,TGTGCCAGCAGCTTAACGCCTAAGGAGAATGAAGCTTTCTTT
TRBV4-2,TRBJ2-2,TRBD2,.,CASSPKTSPVSGELFF,TGTGCCAGCAGCCCGAAGACTAGCCCGGTTTCCGGGGAGCTGTTTTTT
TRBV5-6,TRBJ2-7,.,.,CASSLFGTAYEQYF,TGTGCCAGCAGCTTGTTTGGCACCGCCTACGAGCAGTACTTC
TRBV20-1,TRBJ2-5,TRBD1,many,CSARARGRGLETQYF,TGCAGTGCTAGAGCCCGGGGCAGGGGGCTAGAGACCCAGTACTTC
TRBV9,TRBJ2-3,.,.,CASSVSATITDTQYF,TGTGCCAGCAGCGTAAGTGCTACTATCACAGATACGCAGTATTTT
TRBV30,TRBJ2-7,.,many,CAWSVRFSYEQYF,TGTGCCTGGAGTGTAAGGTTTTCCTACGAGCAGTACTTC
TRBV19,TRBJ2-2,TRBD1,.,CASSKDGTATTNTGELFF,TGTGCCAGTAGTAAGGACGGGACAGCAACTACGAACACCGGGGAGCTGTTTTTT
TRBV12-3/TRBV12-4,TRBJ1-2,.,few,CASSSTGISYGYTF,TGTGCCAGCAGTTCCACAGGGATTTCGTATGGCTACACCTTC
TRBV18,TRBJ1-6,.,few,CASSPPEGNSPLHF,TGTGCCAGCTCACCACCGGAGGGTAATTCACCCCTCCACTTT
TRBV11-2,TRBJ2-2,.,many,CASSYQRTGELFF,TGTGCCAGCAGCTATCAACGCACCGGGGAGCTGTTTTTT
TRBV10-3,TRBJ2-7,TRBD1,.,CAISGGTGIHEQYF,TGTGCCATCAGTGGAGGGACAGGGATCCACGAGCAGTACTTC
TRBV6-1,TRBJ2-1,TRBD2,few,CASSTGTSGSPSNEQFF,TGTGCCAGCAGTACCGGGACTAGCGGGAGCCCCAGCAATGAGCAGTTCTTC
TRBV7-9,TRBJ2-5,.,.,CASSLSSWVETQYF,TGTGCCAGCAGCTTATCCAGCTGGGTAGAGACCCAGTACTTC
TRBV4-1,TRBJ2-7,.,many,CASSHSEGYHEQYF,TGCGCCAGCAGCCATTCCGAGGGTTACCACGAGCAGTACTTC
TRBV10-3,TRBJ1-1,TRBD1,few,CAISGGQGDIAEAFF,TGTGCCATCAGTGGGGGACAGGGAGATATCGCTGAAGCTTTCTTT
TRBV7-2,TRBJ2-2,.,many,CASSLPTGANTGELFF,TGTGCCAGCAGCCTTCCGACAGGCGCGAACACCGGGGAGCTGTTTTTT
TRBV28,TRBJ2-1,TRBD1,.,CASSFGTGVYNEQFF,TGTGCCAGCAGTTTTGGGACAGGGGTCTACAATGAGCAGTTCTTC
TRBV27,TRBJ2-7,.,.,CASSLFGPTYEQYF,TGTGCCAGCAGTTTATTTGGACCAACTTACGAGCAGTACTTC
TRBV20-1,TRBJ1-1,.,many,CSASQGVNTEAFF,TGCAGTGCTAGCCAGGGAGTTAACACTGAAGCTTTCTTT
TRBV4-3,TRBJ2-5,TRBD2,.,CASSQEKTSGRGGETQYF,TGCGCCAGCAGCCAAGAGAAGACTAGCGGGAGGGGTGGAGAGACCCAGTACTTC